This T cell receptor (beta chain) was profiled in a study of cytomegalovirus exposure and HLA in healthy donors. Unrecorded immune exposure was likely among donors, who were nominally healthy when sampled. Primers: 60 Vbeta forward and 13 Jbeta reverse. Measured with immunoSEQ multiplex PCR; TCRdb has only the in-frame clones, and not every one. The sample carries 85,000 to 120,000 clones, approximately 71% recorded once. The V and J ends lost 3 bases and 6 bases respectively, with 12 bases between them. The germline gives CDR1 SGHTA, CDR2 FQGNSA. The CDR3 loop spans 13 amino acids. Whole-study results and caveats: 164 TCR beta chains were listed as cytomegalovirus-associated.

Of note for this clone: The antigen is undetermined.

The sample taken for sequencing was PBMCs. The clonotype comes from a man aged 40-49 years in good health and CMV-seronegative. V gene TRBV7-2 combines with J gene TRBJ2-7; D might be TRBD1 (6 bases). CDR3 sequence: CASSFSGATEQYF. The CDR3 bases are TGTGCCAGCAGCTTCTCAGGGGCCACCGAGCAGTACTTC.